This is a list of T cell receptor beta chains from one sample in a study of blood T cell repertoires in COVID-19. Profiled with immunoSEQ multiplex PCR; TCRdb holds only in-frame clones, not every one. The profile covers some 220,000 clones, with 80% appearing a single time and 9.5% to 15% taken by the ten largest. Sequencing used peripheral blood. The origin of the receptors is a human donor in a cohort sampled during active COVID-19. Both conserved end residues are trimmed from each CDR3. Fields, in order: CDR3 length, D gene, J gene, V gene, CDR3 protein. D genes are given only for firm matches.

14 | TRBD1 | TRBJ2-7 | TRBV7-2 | ASRVVSGQGSYEQY
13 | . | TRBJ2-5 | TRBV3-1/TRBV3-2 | ASSQRGGRQETQY
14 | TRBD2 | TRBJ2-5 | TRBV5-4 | ASSPRGLAGQETQY
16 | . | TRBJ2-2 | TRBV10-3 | AISDPRIGGLNTGELF
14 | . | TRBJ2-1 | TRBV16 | ASSQELFSSYNEQF
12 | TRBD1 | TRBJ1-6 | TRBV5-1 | ASSIGTANSPLH
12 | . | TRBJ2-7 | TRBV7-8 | ASSLYLPGYEQY
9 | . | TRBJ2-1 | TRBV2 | ATSGTNEQF
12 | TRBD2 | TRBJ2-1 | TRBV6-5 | ASKPSGRDNEQF
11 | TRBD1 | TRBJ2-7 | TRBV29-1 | SVTGTGGYEQY
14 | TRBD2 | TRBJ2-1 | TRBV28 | ASSPYSGGLVNEQF
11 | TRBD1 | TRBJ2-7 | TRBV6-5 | ASTMTGGYEQY
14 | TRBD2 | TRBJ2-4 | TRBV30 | AWSAGLAGLRNIQY
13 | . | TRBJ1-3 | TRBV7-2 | ASSLSGGGGNTIY
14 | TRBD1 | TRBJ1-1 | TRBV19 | ASSPISGTANTEAF
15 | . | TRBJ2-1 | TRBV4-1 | ASSQDPLESSYNEQF
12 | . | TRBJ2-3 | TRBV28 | ASSFQGSTDTQY
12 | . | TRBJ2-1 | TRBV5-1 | ASSLATSFDEQF
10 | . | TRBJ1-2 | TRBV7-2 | ASAPGDYGYT
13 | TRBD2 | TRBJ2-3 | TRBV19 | ASSMLAGGTDTQY
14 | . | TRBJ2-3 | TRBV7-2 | ASSLAGRGSTDTQY
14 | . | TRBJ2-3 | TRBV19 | ASSGSPGLSPDTQY
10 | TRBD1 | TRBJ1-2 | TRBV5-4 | ASSATGGGYT
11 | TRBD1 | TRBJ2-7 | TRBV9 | ASSRGRSDEQY
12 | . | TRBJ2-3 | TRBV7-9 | ASRPSGGSDTQY
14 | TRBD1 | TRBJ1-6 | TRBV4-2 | ASSPRQGTANSPLH
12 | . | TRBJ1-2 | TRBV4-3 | ASSQADRNYGYT
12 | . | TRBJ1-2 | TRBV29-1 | SVESGGDNYGYT
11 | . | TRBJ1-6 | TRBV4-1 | ASSQAYNSPLH
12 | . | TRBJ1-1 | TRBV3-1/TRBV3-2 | ASSLTARSTEAF
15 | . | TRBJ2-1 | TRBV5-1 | ASSLAESGSSYNEQF